The sequence of this T cell receptor (beta chain) was determined in a study of T cell repertoires in cytomegalovirus infection. In the study overall: HLA-B-restricted CMV epitopes that are well studied were used alongside recently identified HLA-C-restricted ones. CMV infection and matching HLA type were both indicated by public TCR beta signatures. Study outcomes and limitations: Public TCR beta family frequency separated CMV-and-HLA carriers, including in an independent cohort.

TCRdb independently ran MiXCR on the reads; one entry per CDR3 protein. The sample carries some 800,000 distinct CDR3 sequences, 30% to 35% recorded once. This clonotype was observed a few times. Antigen specificity is unknown. V trimming: 5 bases; J trimming: 9 bases; junction bases outside the gene matches: 5. CDR1 is LNHDA and CDR2 is SQIVND in the germline V gene (reference sequence). The CDR3 has 13 residues. The sequence came from a human donor in good health (CMV status not recorded). Some clones in this sample may be carry-over from other donors' samples. The chain has TRBV19 and TRBJ2-1, with 9 bases matching TRBD2. Sequenced here: cultured CD8+ T cells from PBMCs, sampled from culture after CMV antigen stimulation. In nucleotides, the CDR3 is TGTGCCAGTAGTGCTAGCGGGGTAGGTGAGCAGTTCTTC. It yields the protein CASSASGVGEQFF.